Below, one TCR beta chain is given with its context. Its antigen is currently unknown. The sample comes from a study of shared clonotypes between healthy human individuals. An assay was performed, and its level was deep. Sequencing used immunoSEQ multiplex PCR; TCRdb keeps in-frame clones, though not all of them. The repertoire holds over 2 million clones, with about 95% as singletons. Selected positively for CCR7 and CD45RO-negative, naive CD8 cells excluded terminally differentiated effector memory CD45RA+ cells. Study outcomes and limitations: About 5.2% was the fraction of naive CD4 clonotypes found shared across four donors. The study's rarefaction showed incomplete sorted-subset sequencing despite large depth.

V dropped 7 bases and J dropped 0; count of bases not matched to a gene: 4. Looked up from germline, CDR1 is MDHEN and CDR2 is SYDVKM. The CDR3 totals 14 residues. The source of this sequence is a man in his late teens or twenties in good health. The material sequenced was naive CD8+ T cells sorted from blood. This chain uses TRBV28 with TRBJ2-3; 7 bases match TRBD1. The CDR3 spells CASTLTGSTDTQYF. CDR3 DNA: TGTGCCAGCACCCTGACAGGGAGCACAGATACGCAGTATTTT.